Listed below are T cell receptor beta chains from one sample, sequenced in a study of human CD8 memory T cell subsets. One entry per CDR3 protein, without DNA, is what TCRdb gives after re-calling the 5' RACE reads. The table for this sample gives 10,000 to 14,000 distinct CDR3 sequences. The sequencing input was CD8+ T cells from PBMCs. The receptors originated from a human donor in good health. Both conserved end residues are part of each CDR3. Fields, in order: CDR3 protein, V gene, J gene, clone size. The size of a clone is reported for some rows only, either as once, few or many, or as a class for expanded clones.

CDR3 protein: CASSLTRWFSDTQYF; V gene: TRBV5-1; J gene: TRBJ2-3; clone size: .
CDR3 protein: CASSPAGGTDTQYF; V gene: TRBV3-1; J gene: TRBJ2-3; clone size: .
CDR3 protein: CASSQEERGYEQYF; V gene: TRBV4-2; J gene: TRBJ2-7; clone size: .
CDR3 protein: CASSLGALDTGEQFF; V gene: TRBV5-1; J gene: TRBJ2-1; clone size: medium-sized
CDR3 protein: CATSRDRKAGLLNTEAFF; V gene: TRBV15; J gene: TRBJ1-1; clone size: .
CDR3 protein: CASSQAVSFEQFF; V gene: TRBV4-1; J gene: TRBJ2-1; clone size: .
CDR3 protein: CSVHGTNMNTEAFF; V gene: TRBV29-1; J gene: TRBJ1-1; clone size: medium-sized
CDR3 protein: CASSLGQGRLPNTEAFF; V gene: TRBV2; J gene: TRBJ1-1; clone size: .
CDR3 protein: CSVDSGEITYNEQFF; V gene: TRBV29-1; J gene: TRBJ2-1; clone size: .
CDR3 protein: CASRTTSGRVSEQFF; V gene: TRBV28; J gene: TRBJ2-1; clone size: .
CDR3 protein: CASSLYGNTGELFF; V gene: TRBV7-3; J gene: TRBJ2-2; clone size: medium-sized
CDR3 protein: CASTTFLAYNEQFF; V gene: TRBV12-3/TRBV12-4; J gene: TRBJ2-1; clone size: .
CDR3 protein: CASSPGWYTGELFF; V gene: TRBV5-1; J gene: TRBJ2-2; clone size: .
CDR3 protein: CASSKSGAEYEQYF; V gene: TRBV28; J gene: TRBJ2-7; clone size: .
CDR3 protein: CASSLVVQPEAFF; V gene: TRBV7-9; J gene: TRBJ1-1; clone size: medium-sized
CDR3 protein: CASSDWDTGRETQYF; V gene: TRBV2; J gene: TRBJ2-5; clone size: medium-sized
CDR3 protein: CASSQDPGAGAHEQYF; V gene: TRBV3-1; J gene: TRBJ2-7; clone size: medium-sized
CDR3 protein: CASSLDPSSNQPQHF; V gene: TRBV5-1; J gene: TRBJ1-5; clone size: .
CDR3 protein: CASSIEGGWSSYNEQFF; V gene: TRBV19; J gene: TRBJ2-1; clone size: medium-sized
CDR3 protein: CASSLRSLEQTQYF; V gene: TRBV5-1; J gene: TRBJ2-5; clone size: .
CDR3 protein: CASSYSLTMPDNEQFF; V gene: TRBV6-6; J gene: TRBJ2-1; clone size: .
CDR3 protein: CSVLGTSGRSYEQYF; V gene: TRBV29-1; J gene: TRBJ2-7; clone size: .
CDR3 protein: CASSLKALNTGATEDYGYTF; V gene: TRBV7-9; J gene: TRBJ1-2; clone size: .
CDR3 protein: CASSYRDLSNQPQHF; V gene: TRBV19; J gene: TRBJ1-5; clone size: .
CDR3 protein: CASSYPGDNEQFF; V gene: TRBV6-5; J gene: TRBJ2-1; clone size: .
CDR3 protein: CASSSGTGGAKNIQYF; V gene: TRBV7-9; J gene: TRBJ2-4; clone size: .
CDR3 protein: CASSLIGHQETQYF; V gene: TRBV28; J gene: TRBJ2-5; clone size: .
CDR3 protein: CASSTSTDTQYF; V gene: TRBV5-1; J gene: TRBJ2-3; clone size: .
CDR3 protein: CASSPGLDFYEQYF; V gene: TRBV2; J gene: TRBJ2-7; clone size: .
CDR3 protein: CASSEGQLDGYTF; V gene: TRBV25-1; J gene: TRBJ1-2; clone size: .
CDR3 protein: CASSLLTSTGPTNEKLFF; V gene: TRBV7-9; J gene: TRBJ1-4; clone size: .
CDR3 protein: CASRVSWELFF; V gene: TRBV5-1; J gene: TRBJ2-2; clone size: large
CDR3 protein: CASSFAGGHNEQFF; V gene: TRBV28; J gene: TRBJ2-1; clone size: .
CDR3 protein: CSVVGYGGYGYTF; V gene: TRBV29-1; J gene: TRBJ1-2; clone size: medium-sized
CDR3 protein: CASTRTPAGSYEQYF; V gene: TRBV6-5; J gene: TRBJ2-7; clone size: .
CDR3 protein: CSARAISGGTFF; V gene: TRBV20-1; J gene: TRBJ2-1; clone size: .
CDR3 protein: CASSIGGGPKTEAFF; V gene: TRBV19; J gene: TRBJ1-1; clone size: .
CDR3 protein: CSVDRVGTDTQYF; V gene: TRBV29-1; J gene: TRBJ2-3; clone size: .
CDR3 protein: CASSPGGALTSTDTQYF; V gene: TRBV7-3; J gene: TRBJ2-3; clone size: .
CDR3 protein: CASSTAAGDFYYEQYF; V gene: TRBV7-8; J gene: TRBJ2-7; clone size: medium-sized
CDR3 protein: CSATPLASGGYEQYF; V gene: TRBV20-1; J gene: TRBJ2-7; clone size: .